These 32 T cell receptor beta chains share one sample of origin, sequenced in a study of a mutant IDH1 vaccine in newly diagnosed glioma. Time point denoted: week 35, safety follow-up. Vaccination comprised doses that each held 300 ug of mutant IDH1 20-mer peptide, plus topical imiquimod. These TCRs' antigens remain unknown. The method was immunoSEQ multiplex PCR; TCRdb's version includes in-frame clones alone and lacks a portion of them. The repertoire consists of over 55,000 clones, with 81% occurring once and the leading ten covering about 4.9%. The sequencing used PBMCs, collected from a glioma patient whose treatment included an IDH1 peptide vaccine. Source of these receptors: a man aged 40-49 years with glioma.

The CDR3 sequence is CASSQETSPRTDTQYF. DNA for the CDR3: TGTGCCAGCAGCCAAGAGACTAGCCCCCGCACAGATACGCAGTATTTT. The V call is TRBV4-2, the J call TRBJ2-3, with TRBD2 identical over 7 bases. Germline V gene lookup returns CDR1 LGHNA and CDR2 YNFKEQ. Trimming removed 0 bases from V and 1 base from J; junction bases left unmatched: 4. The CDR3 has 16 amino acids.

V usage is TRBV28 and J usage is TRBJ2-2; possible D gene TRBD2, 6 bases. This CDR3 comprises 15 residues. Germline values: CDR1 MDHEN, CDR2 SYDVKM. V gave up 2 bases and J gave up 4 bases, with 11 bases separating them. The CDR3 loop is CASSLSRGGTGELFF. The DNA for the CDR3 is TGTGCCAGCAGTTTAAGTAGGGGAGGCACCGGGGAGCTGTTTTTT.

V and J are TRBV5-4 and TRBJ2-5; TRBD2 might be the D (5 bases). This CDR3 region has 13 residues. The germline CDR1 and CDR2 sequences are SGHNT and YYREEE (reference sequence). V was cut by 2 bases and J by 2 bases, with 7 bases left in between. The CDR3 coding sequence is TGTGCCAGCAGCTTCCCGGGGCAAGAGACCCAGTACTTC. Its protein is CASSFPGQETQYF.

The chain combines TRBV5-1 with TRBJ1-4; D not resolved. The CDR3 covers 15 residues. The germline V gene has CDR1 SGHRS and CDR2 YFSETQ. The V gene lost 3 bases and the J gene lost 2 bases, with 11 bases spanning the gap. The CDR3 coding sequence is TGCGCCAGCAGCTCAGGCAGGTTGACTAATGAAAAACTGTTTTTT. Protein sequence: CASSSGRLTNEKLFF.

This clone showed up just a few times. CDR3 region: CASSPTGTGGEKLFF. The CDR3 DNA sequence: TGTGCCAGCTCACCTACCGGGACAGGTGGAGAAAAACTGTTTTTT. The chain uses TRBV18 and TRBJ1-4, with TRBD1 identical over 8 bases. V lost 3 bases, J lost 8 bases, and 8 bases stayed unmatched. Germline lookup yields CDR1 KGHSH and CDR2 LQKENI. The CDR3 totals 15 residues.

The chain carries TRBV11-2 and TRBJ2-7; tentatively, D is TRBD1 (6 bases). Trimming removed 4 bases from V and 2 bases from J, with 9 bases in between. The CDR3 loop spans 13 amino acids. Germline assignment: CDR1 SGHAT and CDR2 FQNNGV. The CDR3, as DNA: TGTGCCAGCAGCTCCAGGGGAACCTACGAGCAGTACTTC. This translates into CASSSRGTYEQYF.

The CDR3 sequence is CASSEVHGYTEAFF. The CDR3 coding sequence is TGTGCCAGCAGTGAAGTGCATGGATACACTGAAGCTTTCTTT. The V gene is TRBV6-1, the J gene TRBJ1-1; D is unresolved. The V end was cut by 1 base, the J end by 3 bases, with 9 bases between. This CDR3 is built from 14 residues. Germline CDR1 MNHNS, CDR2 SASEGT.

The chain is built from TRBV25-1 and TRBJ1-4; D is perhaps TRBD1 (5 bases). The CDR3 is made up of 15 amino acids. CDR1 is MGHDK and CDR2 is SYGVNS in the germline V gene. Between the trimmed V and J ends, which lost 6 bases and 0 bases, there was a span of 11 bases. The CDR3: CASRGPGTTNEKLFF. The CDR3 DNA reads TGTGCCAGCAGGGGGCCCGGGACAACTAATGAAAAACTGTTTTTT.

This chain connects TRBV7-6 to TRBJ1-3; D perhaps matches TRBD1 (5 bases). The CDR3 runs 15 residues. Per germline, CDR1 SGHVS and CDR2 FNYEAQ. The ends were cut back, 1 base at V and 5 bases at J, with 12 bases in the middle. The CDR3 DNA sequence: TGTGCCAGCAGCTTAGGTCGGGGCTCCCGAAACACCATATATTTT. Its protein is CASSLGRGSRNTIYF.

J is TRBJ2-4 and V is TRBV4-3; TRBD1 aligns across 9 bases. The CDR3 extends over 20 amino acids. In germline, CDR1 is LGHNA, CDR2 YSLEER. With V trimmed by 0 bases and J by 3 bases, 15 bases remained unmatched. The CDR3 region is CASSQDLRATGGLGKNIQYF. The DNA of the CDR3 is TGCGCCAGCAGCCAAGATCTAAGGGCCACAGGGGGCTTGGGCAAAAACATTCAGTACTTC.

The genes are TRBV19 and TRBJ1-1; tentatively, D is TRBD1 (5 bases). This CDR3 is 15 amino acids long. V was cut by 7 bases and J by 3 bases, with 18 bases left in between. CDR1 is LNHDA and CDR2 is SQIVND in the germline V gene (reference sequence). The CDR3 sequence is CASTSQGGGDTEAFF. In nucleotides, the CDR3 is TGTGCCAGTACATCCCAGGGCGGAGGAGACACTGAAGCTTTCTTT.

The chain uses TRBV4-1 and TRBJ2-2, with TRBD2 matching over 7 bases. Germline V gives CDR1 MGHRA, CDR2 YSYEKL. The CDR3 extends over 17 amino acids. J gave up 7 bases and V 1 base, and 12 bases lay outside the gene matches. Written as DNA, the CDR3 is TGCGCCAGCAGCCAAGGAGCCGGTGGGAGGGAGCACGGGGAGCTGTTTTTT. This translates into CASSQGAGGREHGELFF.

The CDR3 DNA reads TGTGCTAGTGCCTTGGGACTAGCGGGAGGGCGCGGGGAGACCCAGTACTTC. Its translation is CASALGLAGGRGETQYF. J is TRBJ2-5 and V is TRBV12-5; 16 bases fit TRBD2. Per germline, CDR1 LGHNT and CDR2 FRNRAP. The CDR3 length is 17 residues. V lost 7 bases to trimming and J lost 5 bases; unmatched junction nucleotides: 10.

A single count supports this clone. CDR3 bases: TGTGCCACCAGCAGAGATATGAGTAGCCCCGAGACCCAGTACTTC. Encoded protein: CATSRDMSSPETQYF. The chain is built from TRBV15 and TRBJ2-5; D not resolved. The CDR3 is 15 amino acids. V was trimmed by 0 bases and J by 5 bases, leaving 13 bases between them. Germline lookup yields CDR1 LNHNV and CDR2 YYDKDF (reference sequence).

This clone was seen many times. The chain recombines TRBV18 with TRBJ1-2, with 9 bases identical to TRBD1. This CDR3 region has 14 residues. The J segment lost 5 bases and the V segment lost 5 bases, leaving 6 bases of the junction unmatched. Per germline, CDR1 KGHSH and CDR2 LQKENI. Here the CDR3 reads CASSYGTGYYGYTF. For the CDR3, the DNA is TGTGCCAGCTCATACGGGACAGGGTATTATGGCTACACCTTC.

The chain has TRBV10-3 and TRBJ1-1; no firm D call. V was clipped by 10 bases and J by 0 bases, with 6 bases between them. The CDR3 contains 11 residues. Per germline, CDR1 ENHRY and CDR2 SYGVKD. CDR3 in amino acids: CATALNTEAFF. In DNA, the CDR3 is TGTGCCACCGCCCTGAACACTGAAGCTTTCTTT.

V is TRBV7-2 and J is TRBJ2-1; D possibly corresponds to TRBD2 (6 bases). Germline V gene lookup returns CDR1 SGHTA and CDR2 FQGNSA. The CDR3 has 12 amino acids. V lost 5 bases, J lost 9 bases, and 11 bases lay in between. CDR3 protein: CASSGGIGEQFF. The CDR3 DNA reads TGTGCCAGCAGCGGGGGGATCGGTGAGCAGTTCTTC.

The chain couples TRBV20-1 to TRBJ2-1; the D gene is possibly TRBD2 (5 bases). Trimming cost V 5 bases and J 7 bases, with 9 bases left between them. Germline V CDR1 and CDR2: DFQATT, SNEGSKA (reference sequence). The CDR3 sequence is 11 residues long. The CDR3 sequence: CSAASRNEQFF. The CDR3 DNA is TGCAGTGCTGCTAGCAGGAATGAGCAGTTCTTC.

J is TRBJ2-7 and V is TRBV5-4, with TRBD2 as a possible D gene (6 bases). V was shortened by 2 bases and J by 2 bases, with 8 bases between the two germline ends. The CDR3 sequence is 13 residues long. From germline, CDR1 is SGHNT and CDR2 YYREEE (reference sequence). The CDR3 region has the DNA TGTGCCAGCAGCTTTGGGAGGCCCTACGAGCAGTACTTC. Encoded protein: CASSFGRPYEQYF.

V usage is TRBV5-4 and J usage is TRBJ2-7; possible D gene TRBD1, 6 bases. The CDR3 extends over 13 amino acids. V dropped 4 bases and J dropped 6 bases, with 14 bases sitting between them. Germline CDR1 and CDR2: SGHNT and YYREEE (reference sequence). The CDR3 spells CASSGDTFIEQYF. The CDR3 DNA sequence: TGTGCCAGCAGCGGGGACACCTTTATCGAGCAGTACTTC. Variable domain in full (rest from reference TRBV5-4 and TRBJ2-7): ETGVTQSPTHLIKTRGQQVTLRCSSQSGHNTVSWYQQALGQGPQFIFQYYREEENGRGNFPPRFSGLQFPNYSSELNVNALELDDSALYLCASSGDTFIEQYFGPGTRLTVT.

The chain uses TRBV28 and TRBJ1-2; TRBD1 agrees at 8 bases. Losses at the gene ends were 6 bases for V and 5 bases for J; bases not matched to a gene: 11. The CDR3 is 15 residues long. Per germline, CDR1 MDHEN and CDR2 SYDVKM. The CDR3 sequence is CASSSGQGAVYGYTF. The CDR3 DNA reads TGTGCCAGCAGCTCCGGACAGGGTGCAGTATATGGCTACACCTTC.

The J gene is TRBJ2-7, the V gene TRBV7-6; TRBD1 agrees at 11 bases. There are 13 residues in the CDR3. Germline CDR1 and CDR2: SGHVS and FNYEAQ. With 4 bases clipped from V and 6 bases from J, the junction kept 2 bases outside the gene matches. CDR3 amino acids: CASSSGTGGEQYF. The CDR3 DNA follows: TGTGCCAGCAGCTCCGGGACAGGGGGCGAGCAGTACTTC. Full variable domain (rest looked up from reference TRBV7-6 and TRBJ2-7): GAGVSQSPRYKVTKRGQDVALRCDPISGHVSLYWYRQALGQGPEFLTYFNYEAQQDKSGLPNDRFSAERPEGSISTLTIQRTEQRDSAMYRCASSSGTGGEQYFGPGTRLTVT.

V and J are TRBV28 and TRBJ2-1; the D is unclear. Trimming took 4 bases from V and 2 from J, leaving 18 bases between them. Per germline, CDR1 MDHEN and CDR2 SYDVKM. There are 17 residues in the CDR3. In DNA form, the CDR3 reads TGTGCCAGCAGTTCCCTTAGAACAGCCTTTACCTACAATGAGCAGTTCTTC. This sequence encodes CASSSLRTAFTYNEQFF.

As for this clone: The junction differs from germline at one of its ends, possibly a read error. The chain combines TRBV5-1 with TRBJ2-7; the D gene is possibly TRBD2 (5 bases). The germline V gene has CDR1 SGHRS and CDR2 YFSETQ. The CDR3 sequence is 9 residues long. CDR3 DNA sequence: TGCGCCAGCAGCATGAACGGGGACTTC. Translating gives CASSMNGDF. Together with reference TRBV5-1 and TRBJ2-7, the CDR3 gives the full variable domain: KAGVTQTPRYLIKTRGQQVTLSCSPISGHRSVSWYQQTPGQGLQFLFEYFSETQRNKGNFPGRFSGRQFSNSRSEMNVSTLELGDSALYLCASSMNGDFGPGTRLTVT.

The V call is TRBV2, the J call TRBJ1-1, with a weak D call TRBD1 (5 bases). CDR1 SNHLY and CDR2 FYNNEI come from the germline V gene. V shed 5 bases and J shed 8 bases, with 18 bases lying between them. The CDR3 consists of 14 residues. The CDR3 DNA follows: TGTGCCAGCAGTCCGGGGAGGGGAAGGGAAGAAGCTTTCTTT. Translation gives CASSPGRGREEAFF.

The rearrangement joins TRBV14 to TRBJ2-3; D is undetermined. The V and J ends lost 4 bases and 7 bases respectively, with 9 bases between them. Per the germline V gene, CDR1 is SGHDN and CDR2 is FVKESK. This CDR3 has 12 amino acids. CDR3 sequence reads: CASSLGLYTQYF. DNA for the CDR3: TGTGCCAGCAGCCTAGGGCTCTATACGCAGTATTTT. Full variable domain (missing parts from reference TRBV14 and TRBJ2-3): EAGVTQFPSHSVIEKGQTVTLRCDPISGHDNLYWYRRVMGKEIKFLLHFVKESKQDESGMPNNRFLAERTGGTYSTLKVQPAELEDSGVYFCASSLGLYTQYFGPGTRLTVL.

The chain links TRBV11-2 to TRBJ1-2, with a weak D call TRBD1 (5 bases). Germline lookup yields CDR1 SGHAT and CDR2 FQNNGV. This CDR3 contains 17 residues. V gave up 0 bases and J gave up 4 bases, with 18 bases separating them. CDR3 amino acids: CASSLDIGQLRGYGYTF. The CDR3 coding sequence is TGTGCCAGCAGCTTAGATATTGGACAACTCCGGGGCTATGGCTACACCTTC.

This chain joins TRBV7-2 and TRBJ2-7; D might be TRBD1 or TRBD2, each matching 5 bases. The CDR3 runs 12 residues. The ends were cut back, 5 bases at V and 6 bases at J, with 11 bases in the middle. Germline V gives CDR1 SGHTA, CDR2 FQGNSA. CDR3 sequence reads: CASSPFGGEQYF. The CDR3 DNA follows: TGTGCCAGCAGCCCTTTTGGGGGCGAGCAGTACTTC. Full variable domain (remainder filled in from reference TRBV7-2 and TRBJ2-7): GAGVSQSPSNKVTEKGKDVELRCDPISGHTALYWYRQSLGQGLEFLIYFQGNSAPDKSGLPSDRFSAERTGGSVSTLTIQRTQQEDSAVYLCASSPFGGEQYFGPGTRLTVT.

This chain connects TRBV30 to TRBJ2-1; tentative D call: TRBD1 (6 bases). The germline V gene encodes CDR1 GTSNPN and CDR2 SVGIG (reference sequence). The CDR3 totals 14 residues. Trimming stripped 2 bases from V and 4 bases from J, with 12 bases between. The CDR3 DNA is TGTGCCTGGAGTATGGGGGCCGGGTACAATGAGCAGTTCTTC. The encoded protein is CAWSMGAGYNEQFF.

The DNA of the CDR3 is TGTGCCAGTAAGCCTAGCGGGCTACCCTACGAGCAGTACTTC. It yields the protein CASKPSGLPYEQYF. This chain links TRBV19 with TRBJ2-7, with 8 bases fitting TRBD2. V shed 7 bases, J shed 2 bases, and the junction held 7 bases outside the gene matches. There are 14 residues in the CDR3. Germline-derived CDR1 and CDR2 are LNHDA and SQIVND (reference sequence).

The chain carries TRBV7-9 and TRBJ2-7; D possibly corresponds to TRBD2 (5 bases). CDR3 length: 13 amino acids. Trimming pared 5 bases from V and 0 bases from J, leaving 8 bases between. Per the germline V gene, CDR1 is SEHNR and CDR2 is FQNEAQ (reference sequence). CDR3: CASSRTASYEQYF. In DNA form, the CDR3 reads TGTGCCAGCAGCAGGACTGCCTCCTACGAGCAGTACTTC.

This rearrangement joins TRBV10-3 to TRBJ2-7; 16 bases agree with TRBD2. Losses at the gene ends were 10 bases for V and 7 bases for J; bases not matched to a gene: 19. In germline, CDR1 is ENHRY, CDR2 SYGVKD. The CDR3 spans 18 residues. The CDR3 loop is CATSAGPGLAGGIEEQYF. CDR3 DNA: TGTGCCACGAGCGCGGGACCGGGACTAGCGGGAGGGATAGAAGAGCAGTACTTC.